A selection of T cell receptor beta chains follows, all from one sample in a study of blood T cell repertoires in COVID-19. Measured with immunoSEQ multiplex PCR; TCRdb has only the in-frame clones, and not every one. The sample includes a few hundred thousand clones, approximately 77% of them seen just once. The sample consisted of peripheral blood. These receptors originate from a human donor with acute or convalescent COVID-19. The donor label of this sample is uncertain. CDR3s include the opening cysteine and the closing phenylalanine or tryptophan. The D gene is left open where the match is weak. Clone size is not always given. Where it is, it says once, few, many or a class for expanded clones.

>TRBJ2-2|TRBV27|NA|TRBD1
CASKGQAPVGGELFF
TGTGCCAGCAAGGGACAGGCCCCTGTGGGAGGGGAGCTGTTTTTT
>TRBJ2-3|TRBV5-6|NA|NA
CASSLGGGTDTQYF
TGTGCCAGCAGCTTGGGAGGAGGGACAGATACGCAGTATTTT
>TRBJ2-1|TRBV24-1|NA|NA
CATSDPGQTNSNEQFF
TGTGCCACCAGTGATCCAGGTCAGACTAACTCCAATGAGCAGTTCTTC
>TRBJ2-7|TRBV18|once|TRBD2
CASSPGTSGPYEQYF
TGTGCCAGCTCCCCCGGGACTAGCGGACCCTACGAGCAGTACTTC
>TRBJ1-5|TRBV19|NA|NA
CASRPQISNQPQHF
TGTGCCAGTAGACCTCAGATTAGCAATCAGCCCCAGCATTTT
>TRBJ2-2|TRBV6-5|NA|NA
CASRVQGYTGELFF
TGTGCCAGCAGGGTACAGGGTTACACCGGGGAGCTGTTTTTT
>TRBJ1-1|TRBV5-6|NA|TRBD1
CASSLRTGGLAEAFF
TGTGCCAGCAGCTTAAGGACAGGGGGCCTCGCTGAAGCTTTCTTT
>TRBJ1-4|TRBV2|NA|TRBD1
CASNRQGGEKLFF
TGTGCCAGCAATAGACAGGGTGGTGAAAAACTGTTTTTT
>TRBJ2-2|TRBV11-2|NA|NA
CASSLQTGTTGELFF
TGTGCCAGCAGCTTACAGACAGGAACCACCGGGGAGCTGTTTTTT
>TRBJ2-1|TRBV4-1|NA|NA
CASSQDTGLFEHEQFF
TGCGCCAGCAGCCAAGATACAGGGCTTTTTGAGCATGAGCAGTTCTTC
>TRBJ1-6|TRBV28|NA|TRBD1
CASRGTANSPLHF
TGTGCCAGCAGGGGGACAGCAAATTCACCCCTCCACTTT